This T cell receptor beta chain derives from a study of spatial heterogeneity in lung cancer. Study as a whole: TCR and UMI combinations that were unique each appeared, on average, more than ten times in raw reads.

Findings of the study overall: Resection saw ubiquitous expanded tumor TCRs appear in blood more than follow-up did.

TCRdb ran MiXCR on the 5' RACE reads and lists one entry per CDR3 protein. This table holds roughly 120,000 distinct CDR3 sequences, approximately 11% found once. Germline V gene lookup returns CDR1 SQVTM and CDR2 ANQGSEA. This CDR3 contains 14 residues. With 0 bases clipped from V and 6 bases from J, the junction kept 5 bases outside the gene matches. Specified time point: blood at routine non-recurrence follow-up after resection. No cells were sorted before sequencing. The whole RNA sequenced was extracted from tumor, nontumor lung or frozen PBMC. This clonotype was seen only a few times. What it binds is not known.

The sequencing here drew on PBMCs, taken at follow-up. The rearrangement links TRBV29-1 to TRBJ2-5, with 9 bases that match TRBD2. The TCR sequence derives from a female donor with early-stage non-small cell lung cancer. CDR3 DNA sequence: TGCAGCGTTGAAGATCCCAGCGGGAGGCAGACCCAGTACTTC. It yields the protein CSVEDPSGRQTQYF.